This entry features one TCR beta chain sequence. Its antigen is still unknown. No base qualities exist here, and no much larger clone lies one base off it. This record belongs to a study of PD-L1 blockade in urothelial cancer (dated by TCRdb to about 2017). With respect to the entire study: Every patient began therapy around 2014 and was given atezolizumab 1,200 mg intravenously every 3 weeks. Blood samples were analyzed at two time points: 3 weeks after treatment start (second dose) and 6 weeks after treatment start. Pretreatment blood TCR-seq was available for about 28 patients, at least one posttreatment blood collection was obtained for around 25 patients, and tumor TCR-seq was available for around 25 patients. Patients had an ECOG performance status of 0 or 1 and had received between 0 and 3 prior chemotherapy regimens. Several patients achieved durable clinical benefit and about 22 did not. Pretreatment tumor samples and matched peripheral blood, collected serially before and after atezolizumab treatment, underwent TCR sequencing. Blood samples gave a median of roughly 150,000 T cells and roughly 83,000 unique TCRs, with a median clonality of 0.080. Somatic, immune and clinical correlates of response to PD-L1 blockade with atezolizumab in urothelial cancer were the focus of an exploratory multi-omic analysis. In the same patients, pretreatment tumors underwent whole exome sequencing and RNA sequencing in addition to TCR sequencing. Durable clinical benefit was defined as progression-free survival longer than 6 months, and TCR features were also tested against progression-free and overall survival. About 85% of the 29 patients were males with bladder-origin urothelial cancer, and 18 of 29 reported a prior smoking history.

Reading the label with the study, this specimen's time point is: peripheral blood 6 weeks after treatment start. A total of under 35 patients with locally advanced or metastatic urothelial carcinoma, treated at Memorial Sloan Kettering on a trial protocol, made up the cohort. Peripheral blood mononuclear cells were collected pretreatment and during treatment, at between 1 and 8 total time points per patient. The Qiagen DNeasy Blood extraction kit was used to purify genomic DNA from total PBMCs and tumor samples. PBMCs were collected pretreatment and during treatment, and were isolated and stored as previously described. Synthetic TCR analog templates were spiked into each PCR to estimate absolute template abundance from read counts. The immunoSEQ assay used bias-controlled V and J gene primers to amplify TCRbeta CDR3 regions from genomic DNA. Sequencing of rearranged TCRbeta segments was done at approximately 20X coverage. As for the original processing: Clustering was used to correct sequencing errors, and CDR3s were annotated against IMGT to assign V, D and J genes. Only productive TCRbeta rearrangements were used in downstream analyses, excluding out-of-frame or stop-codon sequences. Clonality was calculated as one minus the Shannon entropy normalized by the log of the number of unique productive sequences. Fisher's exact test with Benjamini-Hochberg correction, at a threshold of adjusted p below 0.01, was used to find clones that differed between time points or between blood and tumor. TCRdb took this table from immuneACCESS and kept in-frame rearrangements with V and J called. Such tables lack part of the clones; where checked against another copy, unresolved V genes explain under half of the gap, and the rest is unexplained. Clone size and the V and J calls come from that table; the DNA yielded D and trimming. The table for this sample lists around 100,000 clones; approximately 90% of them were counted only once. Around 4% of the sample comes from the top ten.

The investigation overall reported the following: Patients with durable benefit showed greater expansion of tumor-associated TCR clones in peripheral blood 3 weeks after starting treatment (n of about 21, p = 0.022). Small sample size (n ≈ 28) and many exploratory analyses mean the results are intended to be hypothesis-generating. Improved progression-free and overall survival was found to be associated with pretreatment peripheral blood TCR clonality below the median.

The receptor comes from a man between 60 and 70 years old with urothelial cancer. This specimen was PBMCs, taken around atezolizumab (anti-PD-L1) treatment.

The DNA sequence is TGTGCCAGCAGCTTGGCCGGGCAGGGGAGGGCCTACGAGCAGTACTTC. Its translation reads: CASSLAGQGRAYEQYF. The receptor chain draws on TRBV5-6 and TRBJ2-7, with TRBD2 tentatively as D gene (7 bases match). The CDR3 holds 16 amino acids from the cysteine to the phenylalanine. Only the CDR3 DNA is retained, 48 bases long and in frame from the first base. V is cut by 0 bases and J by 2 bases, and the space between the germline ends is 15 bases. The germline V gene encodes CDR1 SGHDT and CDR2 YYEEEE. Here the CDR3 is joined to the reference TRBV5-6 and TRBJ2-7 genes, and the full variable domain is: DAGVTQSPTHLIKTRGQQVTLRCSPKSGHDTVSWYQQALGQGPQFIFQYYEEEERQRGNFPDRFSGHQFPNYSSELNVNALLLGDSALYLCASSLAGQGRAYEQYFGPGTRLTVT.